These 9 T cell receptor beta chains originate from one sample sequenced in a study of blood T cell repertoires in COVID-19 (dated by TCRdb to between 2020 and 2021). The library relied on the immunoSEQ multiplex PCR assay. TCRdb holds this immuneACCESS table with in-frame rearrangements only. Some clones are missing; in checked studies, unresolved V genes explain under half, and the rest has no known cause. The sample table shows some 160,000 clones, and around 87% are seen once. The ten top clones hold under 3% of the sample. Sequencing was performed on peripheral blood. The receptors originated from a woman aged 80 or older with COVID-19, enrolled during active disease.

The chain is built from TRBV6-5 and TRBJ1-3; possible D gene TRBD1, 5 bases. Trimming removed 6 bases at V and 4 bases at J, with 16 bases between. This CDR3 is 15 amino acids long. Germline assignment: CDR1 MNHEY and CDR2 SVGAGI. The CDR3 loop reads CASRPSGGVGNTIYF. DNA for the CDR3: TGTGCCAGCAGACCCTCCGGGGGGGTCGGAAACACCATATATTTT.

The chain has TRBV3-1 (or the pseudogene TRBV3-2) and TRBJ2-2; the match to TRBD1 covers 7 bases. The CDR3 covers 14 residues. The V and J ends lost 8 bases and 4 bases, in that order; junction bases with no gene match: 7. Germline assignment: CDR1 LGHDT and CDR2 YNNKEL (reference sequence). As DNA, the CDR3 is TGTGCCAGCCTTTCACAGGGGTCCACCGGGGAGCTGTTTTTT. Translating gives CASLSQGSTGELFF.

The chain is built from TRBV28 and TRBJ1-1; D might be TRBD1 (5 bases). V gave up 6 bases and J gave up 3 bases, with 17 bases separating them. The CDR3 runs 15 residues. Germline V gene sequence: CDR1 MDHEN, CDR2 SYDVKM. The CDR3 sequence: CASSRPRASHTEAFF. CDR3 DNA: TGTGCCAGCAGCAGGCCCAGGGCGTCCCACACTGAAGCTTTCTTT.

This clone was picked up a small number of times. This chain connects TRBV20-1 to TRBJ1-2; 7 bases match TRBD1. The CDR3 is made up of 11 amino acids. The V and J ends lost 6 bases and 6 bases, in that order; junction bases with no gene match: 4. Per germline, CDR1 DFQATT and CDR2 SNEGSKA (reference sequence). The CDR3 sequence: CSALTGNGYTF. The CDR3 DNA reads TGCAGTGCGTTGACAGGGAATGGCTACACCTTC.

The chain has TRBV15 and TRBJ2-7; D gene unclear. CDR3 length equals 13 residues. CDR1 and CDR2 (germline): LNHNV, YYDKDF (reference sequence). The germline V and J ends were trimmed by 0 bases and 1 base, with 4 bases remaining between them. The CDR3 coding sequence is TGTGCCACCAGCAGAGAGTCGTCCTACGAGCAGTACTTC. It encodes CATSRESSYEQYF.

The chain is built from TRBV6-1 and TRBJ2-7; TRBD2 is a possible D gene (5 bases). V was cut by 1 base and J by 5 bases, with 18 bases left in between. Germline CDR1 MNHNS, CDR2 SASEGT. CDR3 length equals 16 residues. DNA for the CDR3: TGTGCCAGCAGTGAAGTTGTTGACGGCTTCGGGGACGAGCAGTACTTC. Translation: CASSEVVDGFGDEQYF.

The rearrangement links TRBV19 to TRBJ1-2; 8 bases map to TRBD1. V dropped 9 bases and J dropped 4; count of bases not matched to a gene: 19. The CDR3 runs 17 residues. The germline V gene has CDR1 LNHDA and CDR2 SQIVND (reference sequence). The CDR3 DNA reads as TGTGCCAGAAAGTGCTCACACTTCAGGGGGCCCAGCTATGGCTACACCTTC. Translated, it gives CARKCSHFRGPSYGYTF.

The CDR3 bases are TGTGCCATCAGGGAAGGGACAAACAGCAATCAGCCCCAGCATTTT. Its protein is CAIREGTNSNQPQHF. This chain joins TRBV10-3 and TRBJ1-5; D is perhaps TRBD1 (6 bases). Germline CDR1 and CDR2: ENHRY and SYGVKD. The CDR3 sequence is 15 residues long. Trimming took 6 bases from V and 1 from J, leaving 13 bases between them.

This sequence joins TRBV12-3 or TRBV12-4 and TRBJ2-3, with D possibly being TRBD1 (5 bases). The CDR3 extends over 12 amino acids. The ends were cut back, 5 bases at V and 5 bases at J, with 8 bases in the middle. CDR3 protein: CASSPGLDTQYF. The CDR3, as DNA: TGTGCCAGCAGTCCAGGGTTAGATACGCAGTATTTT.